Listed here are 24 T cell receptor beta chains from one sample, sequenced in a study of cytomegalovirus exposure and HLA in healthy donors. The PCR employed 60 Vbeta primers together with 13 Jbeta primers. The table came from immunoSEQ multiplex PCR; TCRdb's copy has only in-frame clones and leaves some out. The sample lists some 77,000 clones; about four fifths were seen once. Sequenced input: PBMCs. The receptors derive from a man aged 50 to 60 in good health and CMV-seropositive.

The J gene is TRBJ1-5, the V gene TRBV9, with 7 bases aligning to TRBD1. Germline V gene data show CDR1 as SGDLS and CDR2 as YYNGEE. CDR3 length: 15 amino acids. The V and J ends lost 1 base and 7 bases, in that order; junction bases with no gene match: 8. CDR3 residues: CASSVTGEQGQPQHF. The CDR3 DNA reads TGTGCCAGCAGCGTAACAGGGGAGCAAGGGCAGCCCCAGCATTTT. Full variable domain (remainder filled in from reference TRBV9 and TRBJ1-5): DSGVTQTPKHLITATGQRVTLRCSPRSGDLSVYWYQQSLDQGLQFLIQYYNGEERAKGNILERFSAQQFPDLHSELNLSSLELGDSALYFCASSVTGEQGQPQHFGDGTRLSIL.

The V and J genes are TRBV30 and TRBJ2-7; 7 nucleotides line up with TRBD2. Germline values: CDR1 GTSNPN, CDR2 SVGIG (reference sequence). This CDR3 is built from 14 residues. The J segment lost 5 bases and the V segment lost 3 bases, leaving 10 bases of the junction unmatched. The CDR3 protein is CAWRRGLVSHEQYF. The CDR3 DNA reads as TGTGCCTGGAGGCGTGGACTAGTATCCCACGAGCAGTACTTC.

In DNA form, the CDR3 reads TGTGCCAGCAGCTTGGCCACTAATGGGTTCACTGAAGCTTTCTTT. Translating gives CASSLATNGFTEAFF. The chain uses TRBV5-6 and TRBJ1-1; no clear D gene. Per germline, CDR1 SGHDT and CDR2 YYEEEE. V lost 0 bases, J lost 4 bases, and 13 bases lay in between. This CDR3 is built from 15 residues. Full variable domain (missing parts from reference TRBV5-6 and TRBJ1-1): DAGVTQSPTHLIKTRGQQVTLRCSPKSGHDTVSWYQQALGQGPQFIFQYYEEEERQRGNFPDRFSGHQFPNYSSELNVNALLLGDSALYLCASSLATNGFTEAFFGQGTRLTVV.

This clone was observed a handful of times. The chain links TRBV18 to TRBJ2-7; 8 bases fit TRBD1. V lost 0 bases and J lost 4; bases outside the gene matches: 8. Germline CDR1 and CDR2: KGHSH and LQKENI. CDR3 length equals 16 residues. For the CDR3, the DNA is TGTGCCAGCTCACCACCGATCACAGGGGGAAAGTACGAGCAGTACTTC. Translation gives CASSPPITGGKYEQYF.

This chain connects TRBV5-1 to TRBJ1-4, with a possible D match to TRBD1 (6 bases). The germline V gene has CDR1 SGHRS and CDR2 YFSETQ. V gave up 4 bases and J gave up 6 bases, with 16 bases separating them. CDR3 length: 15 residues. CDR3 amino acids: CASSIAGGADEKLFF. Written as DNA, the CDR3 is TGCGCCAGCAGCATCGCGGGGGGGGCGGATGAAAAACTGTTTTTT. The full variable domain, rest sourced from reference TRBV5-1 and TRBJ1-4, is KAGVTQTPRYLIKTRGQQVTLSCSPISGHRSVSWYQQTPGQGLQFLFEYFSETQRNKGNFPGRFSGRQFSNSRSEMNVSTLELGDSALYLCASSIAGGADEKLFFGSGTQLSVL.

The chain combines TRBV10-3 with TRBJ1-2; 8 bases line up with TRBD1. Germline lookup yields CDR1 ENHRY and CDR2 SYGVKD. The V and J ends lost 6 bases and 3 bases, in that order; junction bases with no gene match: 3. CDR3 length: 13 residues. The chain's CDR3 is CAISPDRDYGYTF. The CDR3 DNA reads as TGTGCCATCAGCCCGGACAGGGACTATGGCTACACCTTC.

The chain links TRBV7-9 to TRBJ1-3, with TRBD1 matching 7 bases. This CDR3 spans 15 amino acids. V shed 4 bases, J shed 4 bases, and the junction held 7 bases outside the gene matches. CDR1 SEHNR and CDR2 FQNEAQ come from the germline V gene (reference sequence). CDR3 DNA sequence: TGTGCCAGCAGCTCGAGAGGGACAGCCGGAAACACCATATATTTT. Its translation: CASSSRGTAGNTIYF.

The gene calls are TRBV9 and TRBJ2-3, with TRBD2 identical over 12 bases. The V segment lost 0 bases and the J segment 6 bases; nucleotides outside the gene matches: 5. The CDR3 extends over 16 amino acids. CDR1 is SGDLS, CDR2 YYNGEE, per germline. The CDR3 sequence: CASSVGLAGAGDTQYF. CDR3 nucleotides: TGTGCCAGCAGCGTAGGACTAGCGGGGGCTGGGGATACGCAGTATTTT.

V and J are TRBV30 and TRBJ1-5; D perhaps matches TRBD1 (6 bases). Germline V gene lookup returns CDR1 GTSNPN and CDR2 SVGIG (reference sequence). Trimming shortened V by 0 bases and J by 5 bases, and 17 bases separated the two germline ends. This CDR3 has 16 residues. CDR3 nucleotides: TGTGCCTGGAGTGTAGGCGCGGGGGGCTTGGATCAGCCCCAGCATTTT. Protein sequence: CAWSVGAGGLDQPQHF.

The chain combines TRBV5-1 with TRBJ1-2, with a weak D call TRBD1 (5 bases). The CDR3 is 14 residues long. Trimming took 4 bases from V and 4 from J, leaving 14 bases between them. Germline CDR1 and CDR2: SGHRS and YFSETQ. CDR3 sequence (DNA): TGCGCCAGCAGCCCGATAGGAGGGGCCTATGGCTACACCTTC. It encodes CASSPIGGAYGYTF.

V usage is TRBV10-3 and J usage is TRBJ1-1; 7 nucleotides align to TRBD1. V gave up 3 bases and J gave up 1 base; unmatched junction bases: 5. In germline, CDR1 is ENHRY, CDR2 SYGVKD. The CDR3 is 15 residues long. CDR3 region: CAISDTGTENTEAFF. The DNA for the CDR3 is TGTGCCATCAGTGACACCGGGACAGAGAACACTGAAGCTTTCTTT.

The chain employs TRBV29-1 and TRBJ2-1; D is possibly TRBD2 (5 bases). The germline gives CDR1 SQVTM, CDR2 ANQGSEA. Trimming shortened V by 4 bases and J by 6 bases, and 19 bases separated the two germline ends. The CDR3 is 15 residues long. CDR3 DNA sequence: TGCAGCGTTGTCGGTGGGGTAGCGACTTTCAATGAGCAGTTCTTC. Its translation: CSVVGGVATFNEQFF.

The chain employs TRBV21-1 and TRBJ2-7; the DNA was not used to check the table's D call, TRBD2. TRBV21-1 is shown as a pseudogene. CDR3 length: 23 residues. The CDR3, as DNA: TGTGCCAGCAGCATCGGGCCTCGGATTGGGATGCCCTTTACTAGTCTGGTGTGTCCCGGGGGGCACTTC. This sequence encodes CASSIGPRIGMPFTSLVCPGGHF.

The chain is built from TRBV7-6 and TRBJ2-7, with 7 bases that match TRBD1. J lost 2 bases, V lost 5 bases, and 9 bases had no gene match. The CDR3 sequence is 15 residues long. The germline CDR1 and CDR2 sequences are SGHVS and FNYEAQ. Written as DNA, the CDR3 is TGTGCCAGCAGCGTAGGGACAGACAACGCCTACGAGCAGTACTTC. Translated: CASSVGTDNAYEQYF.

A single count supports this clone. The chain couples TRBV4-3 to TRBJ1-5; TRBD1 aligns across 7 bases. The germline CDR1 and CDR2 sequences are LGHNA and YSLEER. Unmatched junction bases numbered 2, after V lost 0 bases and J lost 3 bases. The CDR3 is 15 residues long. CDR3 amino acids: CASSQEDRDNQPQHF. The CDR3 DNA reads TGCGCCAGCAGCCAAGAAGACAGGGACAATCAGCCCCAGCATTTT.

The CDR3 loop is CASSPGAEGREQYF. CDR3 bases: TGTGCCAGCTCACCAGGGGCGGAGGGTCGCGAGCAGTACTTC. V is TRBV18 and J is TRBJ2-7; tentatively, D is TRBD2 (6 bases). Germline CDR1 is KGHSH and CDR2 is LQKENI. The CDR3 is 14 residues long. Trimming shortened V by 2 bases and J by 6 bases, and 14 bases separated the two germline ends.

The chain combines TRBV5-4 with TRBJ2-3; no clear D gene. V dropped 4 bases and J dropped 2 bases, with 8 bases sitting between them. Per the germline V gene, CDR1 is SGHNT and CDR2 is YYREEE (reference sequence). The CDR3 runs to 13 residues. Here the CDR3 reads CASSPHDTDTQYF. CDR3 bases: TGTGCCAGCAGCCCACATGACACAGATACGCAGTATTTT. The variable domain in full, completed from reference TRBV5-4 and TRBJ2-3, reads ETGVTQSPTHLIKTRGQQVTLRCSSQSGHNTVSWYQQALGQGPQFIFQYYREEENGRGNFPPRFSGLQFPNYSSELNVNALELDDSALYLCASSPHDTDTQYFGPGTRLTVL.

The genes are TRBV18 and TRBJ1-3, with 9 bases identical to TRBD1. There are 14 residues in the CDR3. The V and J ends lost 4 bases and 7 bases, in that order; junction bases with no gene match: 5. Germline-derived CDR1 and CDR2 are KGHSH and LQKENI. CDR3 DNA: TGTGCCAGCTCACTTACAGGGGGCCGTAACACCATATATTTT. Its translation is CASSLTGGRNTIYF.

The rearrangement uses TRBV4-1 and TRBJ2-5; 11 nucleotides align to TRBD2. The CDR3 length is 17 residues. Per the germline V gene, CDR1 is MGHRA and CDR2 is YSYEKL. Losses at the gene ends were 2 bases for V and 4 bases for J; bases not matched to a gene: 9. The CDR3 DNA follows: TGCGCCAGCAGCCAAAGCGTAGCGGGAGGGCCACGAGAGACCCAGTACTTC. Protein sequence: CASSQSVAGGPRETQYF.

The CDR3 coding sequence is TGTGCCAGCAGTTTCTCTAGCGGGATTGGAGATACGCAGTATTTT. Translation gives CASSFSSGIGDTQYF. This chain uses TRBV27 with TRBJ2-3, with TRBD2 matching over 9 bases. There are 15 residues in the CDR3. Looked up from germline, CDR1 is MNHEY and CDR2 is SMNVEV (reference sequence). The V segment lost 3 bases and the J segment 5 bases; nucleotides outside the gene matches: 6.

The J gene is TRBJ1-4, the V gene TRBV30; D gene ambiguous. V lost 7 bases and J lost 10, with 16 bases in between. The CDR3 is 12 residues long. Germline V CDR1 and CDR2: GTSNPN, SVGIG (reference sequence). CDR3 amino acids: CAYRWVEGKLFF. The DNA for the CDR3 is TGTGCCTACCGTTGGGTTGAGGGAAAACTGTTTTTT. Full variable domain (remainder filled in from reference TRBV30 and TRBJ1-4): SQTIHQWPATLVQPVGSPLSLECTVEGTSNPNLYWYRQAAGRGLQLLFYSVGIGQISSEVPQNLSASRPQDRQFILSSKKLLLSDSGFYLCAYRWVEGKLFFGSGTQLSVL.

The chain combines TRBV19 with TRBJ2-7; maybe TRBD2 (5 bases). The CDR3 runs to 14 residues. In germline, CDR1 is LNHDA, CDR2 SQIVND (reference sequence). With 3 bases removed from V and 5 bases from J, the gap between germline ends came to 14 bases. Written as DNA, the CDR3 is TGTGCCAGTAGTATTTCGGGGATGGGAAACGAGCAGTACTTC. The encoded protein is CASSISGMGNEQYF.

The count of this clone is one. This rearrangement joins TRBV7-8 to TRBJ2-1, with D possibly TRBD1 on 5 matching bases. The CDR3 totals 16 residues. Germline CDR1 and CDR2: SGHVS and FQNEAQ. V lost 1 base, J lost 3 bases, and 13 bases lay in between. CDR3 loop: CASSLVGVGDYNEQFF. CDR3 sequence (DNA): TGTGCCAGCAGCTTAGTCGGAGTAGGGGACTACAATGAGCAGTTCTTC. Using reference TRBV7-8 and TRBJ2-1 for the parts outside the CDR3, the full variable domain is GAGVSQSPRYKVAKRGQDVALRCDPISGHVSLFWYQQALGQGPEFLTYFQNEAQLDKSGLPSDRFFAERPEGSVSTLKIQRTQQEDSAVYLCASSLVGVGDYNEQFFGPGTRLTVL.

In its sample, this clone was seen once. This chain links TRBV5-6 with TRBJ1-6; perhaps TRBD1 as D (5 bases). CDR1 and CDR2 from the germline V gene are SGHDT and YYEEEE. CDR3 length: 14 amino acids. V lost 4 bases to trimming and J lost 7 bases, with 12 bases between them. DNA for the CDR3: TGTGCCAGCAGCCTCAGGGTACAAAATTCACCCCTCCACTTT. Protein: CASSLRVQNSPLHF.